This TCR beta chain was obtained from a study of vaccination and CD4 T cells after COVID-19. In the study overall: The cells in question were stimulated using overlapping spike peptides derived from SARS-CoV-2, HCoV-NL63, HCoV-OC43 and HCoV-229E.

On this clonotype itself: Its specificity is unknown.

Trimming took 5 bases from V and 5 from J, leaving 18 bases between them. CDR3 length: 15 residues. Germline CDR1 SGHNT, CDR2 YENEEA. Once obtained from cultured CD4+ T cells, the DNA was sequenced using the Oncomine TCR Beta short-read assay. One entry per CDR3 protein, called by TCRdb with MiXCR from the PCR reads. The sample holds tens of thousands of distinct CDR3 sequences, roughly three fifths seen once. Treatment indicated: approximately 9-day PBMC culture with coronavirus spike peptide pools or control peptides (ViraFEST assay). Sample: CD4+ T cells from blood, cultured in vitro. This clonotype was obtained from a human donor who had recovered from COVID-19. This chain connects TRBV11-3 to TRBJ1-1; weak D call: TRBD1 (6 bases). CDR3 region: CASSPSTGTGTEAFF. CDR3 in DNA: TGTGCCAGCAGCCCATCCACAGGGACGGGGACTGAAGCTTTCTTT.